This TCR beta chain was captured by sequencing in a study of monozygotic twins with inflammatory bowel disease. Using TCRalpha and TCRbeta cDNA, the researchers carried out two nested PCRs that lasted approximately 17 and 9 cycles. TCRdb re-called the 5' RACE reads and catalogs CDR3 proteins one per entry, DNA excluded. The sample's table shows over 150,000 distinct CDR3 sequences. On this clonotype: Its antigen remains unidentified.

Study findings and constraints: Repertoire similarity matched across concordant and discordant twins, perhaps owing to limited power. Among IBD patients, fewer clonotypes were shared with others than among healthy twins, especially with disease activity.

The CDR3 runs 18 residues. Per the germline V gene, CDR1 is SGHRS and CDR2 is YFSETQ. The material sequenced was blood. The TCR originated in a human donor with ulcerative colitis or Crohn's disease, or a healthy co-twin of an affected twin (not recorded which). This chain joins TRBV5-1 and TRBJ2-3; the D call from TCRdb, TRBD2, cannot be confirmed without DNA. CDR3 region: CASSSLGTSGSSQNTQYF. The full variable domain, in which reference TRBV5-1 and TRBJ2-3 provide the parts outside the CDR3, is KAGVTQTPRYLIKTRGQQVTLSCSPISGHRSVSWYQQTPGQGLQFLFEYFSETQRNKGNFPGRFSGRQFSNSRSEMNVSTLELGDSALYLCASSSLGTSGSSQNTQYFGPGTRLTVL.